The 9 T cell receptor beta chains in this list originate from one sample, sequenced in a study of T cell responses to AZD1222 COVID-19 vaccine. TCRdb keeps only in-frame clones here, not all; method: immunoSEQ multiplex PCR. The table lists 75,000 to 90,000 clones, 75% to 90% of them singletons. The sample in question was peripheral blood, obtained 28 days after the second AZD1222 dose. Source of these receptors: an adult who received the AZD1222 COVID-19 vaccine.

The chain joins TRBV7-2 to TRBJ2-3; TRBD2 is a possible D gene (5 bases). The CDR3 covers 14 residues. Trimming pared 3 bases from V and 0 bases from J, leaving 7 bases between. Germline values: CDR1 SGHTA, CDR2 FQGNSA. The CDR3, as DNA: TGTGCCAGCAGCTTGAGACTAAGCACAGATACGCAGTATTTT. Residues: CASSLRLSTDTQYF.

This clone was observed once. The chain uses TRBV7-2 and TRBJ1-3; no clear D gene. The germline gives CDR1 SGHTA, CDR2 FQGNSA. CDR3 size: 17 residues. V was shortened by 7 bases and J by 3 bases, with 22 bases between the two germline ends. The CDR3 region has the DNA TGTGCCAGCACTAATACCTGGGTGGGGATCGGTGGAAACACCATATATTTT. Its translation: CASTNTWVGIGGNTIYF. Looking up the rest from reference TRBV7-2 and TRBJ1-3 gives the full variable domain: GAGVSQSPSNKVTEKGKDVELRCDPISGHTALYWYRQSLGQGLEFLIYFQGNSAPDKSGLPSDRFSAERTGGSVSTLTIQRTQQEDSAVYLCASTNTWVGIGGNTIYFGEGSWLTVV.

The V and J genes are TRBV7-2 and TRBJ2-7, with D perhaps matching TRBD2 (5 bases). CDR1 is SGHTA, CDR2 FQGNSA, per germline. The germline V and J ends were trimmed by 5 bases and 7 bases, with 21 bases remaining between them. There are 15 residues in the CDR3. CDR3 in DNA: TGTGCCAGCAGCCCCAGGCTCGGGGATAGTCCTGAGCAGTACTTC. This gives the protein CASSPRLGDSPEQYF.

The CDR3 is CASSVDWINEKLFF. For the CDR3, the DNA is TGTGCCAGCAGCGTGGATTGGATTAATGAAAAACTGTTTTTT. The chain uses TRBV9 and TRBJ1-4; D is ambiguous. The germline gives CDR1 SGDLS, CDR2 YYNGEE. The length of the CDR3 is 14 residues. V shed 2 bases and J shed 4 bases, with 9 bases lying between them.

In DNA, the CDR3 is TGTGCCAGCAGTAAGGACAGGGGAAATAATTCACCCCTCCACTTT. Encoded protein: CASSKDRGNNSPLHF. V is TRBV5-4 and J is TRBJ1-6, with TRBD1 matching 9 bases. V was clipped by 5 bases and J by 5 bases; unmatched bases: 5. The germline CDR1 and CDR2 sequences are SGHNT and YYREEE (reference sequence). CDR3 length: 15 residues.

The chain couples TRBV24-1 to TRBJ2-1; D unresolved. The CDR3 extends over 11 amino acids. CDR1 and CDR2 (germline): KGHDR, SFDVKD. V lost 1 base and J 9 bases, leaving 3 bases between the germline ends. CDR3 region: CATSDFGEQFF. CDR3 coding DNA: TGTGCCACCAGTGATTTTGGTGAGCAGTTCTTC.

The chain uses TRBV12-3 or TRBV12-4 and TRBJ1-1; no definite D call. V was clipped by 8 bases and J by 1 base, with 11 bases between them. This CDR3 has 13 residues. The CDR3 DNA is TGTGCCAGCCAACGTCACGGGAACACTGAAGCTTTCTTT. This translates into CASQRHGNTEAFF.

The rearrangement links TRBV19 to TRBJ1-1; D is perhaps TRBD1 (6 bases). The CDR3 sequence is 14 residues long. Trimming took 5 bases from V and 6 from J, leaving 16 bases between them. Germline assignment: CDR1 LNHDA and CDR2 SQIVND (reference sequence). CDR3 nucleotide sequence: TGTGCCAGTAGTGCGGCAGGGGCCAGATCTGAAGCTTTCTTT. As protein: CASSAAGARSEAFF.

This clone appeared a single time. The V and J genes are TRBV10-3 and TRBJ2-1; TRBD2 matches 11 bases. V lost 6 bases and J lost 7; bases outside the gene matches: 14. CDR3 length equals 17 residues. Germline V gene sequence: CDR1 ENHRY, CDR2 SYGVKD. The CDR3 sequence: CAISAIGTSGPRNEQFF. Here the CDR3 DNA reads TGTGCCATCAGCGCTATCGGGACTAGCGGTCCTCGGAATGAGCAGTTCTTC.